The T cell receptor (beta chain) described here comes from a study of blood T cell repertoires in COVID-19. Study at large: The United States, Italy and Spain supplied acute and convalescent COVID-19 samples. T cells, B-cell-depleted T cells, or PBMCs provided the cDNA or gDNA that served as material.

This CDR3 has 14 residues. Trimming shortened V by 0 bases and J by 2 bases, and 7 bases separated the two germline ends. The germline V gene has CDR1 SGDLS and CDR2 YYNGEE. Original processing methods: Amplification of reference gene primers was used by the study to estimate nucleated cell counts. Clones were sequenced by immunoSEQ multiplex PCR, and TCRdb holds only the in-frame ones, with some missing. The V and J calls and clone size come from that table; D and trimming were worked out from the DNA. The sample gives tens of thousands of clones, about 81% of which show up once; 22% is in the top ten.

What was sequenced was peripheral blood. The TCR comes from a woman aged 55-70 years with acute or convalescent COVID-19. The chain joins TRBV9 to TRBJ2-3; D remains ambiguous. The CDR3 sequence is CASSVGQATDTQYF. CDR3 in DNA: TGTGCCAGCAGCGTAGGACAAGCCACAGATACGCAGTATTTT.